This T cell receptor beta chain was sequenced in a study of CD4 and CD8 cells across lung adenocarcinoma regions (dated by TCRdb to 2016 to 2019). Describing the broader study: Intratumor heterogeneity of the T cell receptor repertoire was examined by comparing tumor centers with tumor margins.

Donors were patients with localized lung adenocarcinoma, a subtype of non-small cell lung cancer. The samples were taken from the centers of localized lung adenocarcinomas. For TCR repertoire analysis, CD8+ T cells from tumor tissue were profiled apart from CD4+ T cells. Library creation used PCR. This sample was sequenced with a HiSeq X Ten. The public reads were reanalyzed by TCRdb: fastp trimming at Q25, MiXCR alignment, in-frame beta chains only. One record per CDR3 amino acid sequence lists the most common genes and DNA. Counted in this sample were around 25,000 distinct CDR3 sequences; roughly half of them appeared once. The top ten hold about 44% of the sample. The CDR3 has 15 amino acids, counting the end cysteine and phenylalanine. Only the CDR3 region is kept as DNA, spanning 45 bases read in frame from base 1. Based on the germline V gene, the CDR1 and CDR2 sequences are SGHVS and FQNEAQ.

This clonotype was recorded at least ten times. The specificity of this receptor is unknown. Base qualities are not at hand, and no much larger clone is one base apart. The source material was CD8+ T cells from the center of a lung tumor. The cell subset or site tag for this specimen amounts to: tumor center region. The chain is assembled from TRBV7-8 and TRBJ2-5, with TRBD1 as a weak D call on 6 bases. The DNA end lines up better with TRBJ2-7; the J call may be wrong. The receptor was derived from a male donor with lung adenocarcinoma. The CD4 and CD8 labels of this study may be unreliable. The CDR3 amino acid sequence is: CASSSDRYSFYEQYF. The base sequence is TGTGCCAGCAGCTCTGACAGGTACTCTTTCTACGAGCAGTACTTC.